This T cell receptor beta chain is from a study of CD8 T cells in Susac syndrome. Study-level results: The CD4+ T cell repertoires, which came from Susac syndrome patients, showed no sign of clonal expansion.

The authors reverse transcribed about 0.5 to 1 ug RNA with random hexamers. Amplification of TCR beta CDR3 by immunoSEQ multiplex PCR spanned 54 Vbeta and 13 Jbeta. In TCRdb, the immunoSEQ multiplex PCR reads were re-called with MiXCR into one record per CDR3 protein. The sample lists about 94,000 distinct CDR3 sequences, just under 95% occurring once. The CDR3 length is 13 residues. Germline V gives CDR1 SQVTM, CDR2 ANQGSEA. V lost 6 bases and J 3 bases, leaving 11 bases between the germline ends. The patients with Susac syndrome were individuals who fulfilled the recently defined diagnostic criteria for disease that was either definite or probable. FACS enriched CD8+ TEMRA cells, while bulk CD8+ and CD4+ were negatively isolated. Comments on this clonotype: The antigen remains unidentified.

This chain links TRBV29-1 with TRBJ1-4, with D maybe TRBD1 (6 bases). The sample comprised CD4+ T cells from PBMCs. The receptor comes from a human donor with Susac syndrome. The CDR3 here is CSVLDRSNEKLFF. The CDR3, as DNA: TGCAGCGTACTAGACAGGTCTAATGAAAAACTGTTTTTT.